This is a list of T cell receptor beta chains from one sample in a study of blood T cells in healthy people across ages. TCRdb re-analysed the 5' RACE reads in MiXCR, keeping a single row per CDR3 protein. The sample lists 550,000 to 600,000 distinct CDR3 sequences, 27% occurring once. Sequences were obtained from blood. These receptors originate from a woman between 70 and 85 years old in good health. Each CDR3 is given with its conserved first and last residue. Each record gives: CDR3 DNA, CDR3 protein, V gene, clone size, J gene, D gene. The D gene is left open where the match is weak. Size is omitted from some rows. Given values are once, few, many or a class for expanded clones.

TGTGCCAGCAGCCGCGGTGCGACAGGAAATCAGCCCCAGCATTTT	CASSRGATGNQPQHF	TRBV7-9	few	TRBJ1-5	.
TGTGCCAGCAGTCCCCTCTCCTACGAGCAGTACTTC	CASSPLSYEQYF	TRBV2	few	TRBJ2-7	.
TGTGCCAGCAGCTTGGGACGGCGGTCTGAAAAACTGTTTTTT	CASSLGRRSEKLFF	TRBV5-5	few	TRBJ1-4	.
TGCAGTGCCACTGCAGCTCCCAACACTGAAGCTTTCTTT	CSATAAPNTEAFF	TRBV20-1	few	TRBJ1-1	.
TGTGCCACCAGTGAGACAGGGGAAACCGGGGAGCTGTTTTTT	CATSETGETGELFF	TRBV24-1	few	TRBJ2-2	TRBD1
TGTGCCATCAGTGAGCCGGGACAGGCCTCGAAAGCTTTCTTT	CAISEPGQASKAFF	TRBV10-3	.	TRBJ1-1	TRBD1
TGTGCCAGCAGCTTAGGGGTTGCCGTTTCCTACGAGCAGTACTTC	CASSLGVAVSYEQYF	TRBV7-2	.	TRBJ2-7	.
TGCGCCAGCAGCTTGGGACAGGTCTCAACTAATGAAAAACTGTTTTTT	CASSLGQVSTNEKLFF	TRBV5-1	.	TRBJ1-4	.
TGTGCCAGCGGTCAGGGGGCTCGGGACACAGATACGCAGTATTTT	CASGQGARDTDTQYF	TRBV27	many	TRBJ2-3	TRBD1
TGTGCCAGCAGCTTAGAGGGGGTCGGTGAGCAGTTCTTC	CASSLEGVGEQFF	TRBV7-3	.	TRBJ2-1	.
TGCAGTGCTGGAGAGCGGGGGCAAGAGACCCAGTACTTC	CSAGERGQETQYF	TRBV20-1	.	TRBJ2-5	TRBD2
TGTGCCTGCCTGTACAGCGGGGAGCTGTTTTTT	CACLYSGELFF	TRBV2	few	TRBJ2-2	.
TGTGCCATCAGTGAAGTGGGAGGAACCGGGGAGCTGTTTTTT	CAISEVGGTGELFF	TRBV6-1	.	TRBJ2-2	.
TGTGCCAGCAGCTCAGGCCGGTCCACCGGGGAGCTGTTTTTT	CASSSGRSTGELFF	TRBV7-2	.	TRBJ2-2	.
TGTGCCAGCAGTCGTAAGATACCCTTAAGCCCTAGCGCGAACACCGGGGAGCTGTTTTTT	CASSRKIPLSPSANTGELFF	TRBV27	few	TRBJ2-2	.
TGTGCCAGCAGTTTCAGGGGGGGCGTGGGTGAAAAACTGTTTTTT	CASSFRGGVGEKLFF	TRBV27	.	TRBJ1-4	TRBD1
TGCAGTGCTGGGAGGGGACAGGATATTTACGAGCAGTACTTC	CSAGRGQDIYEQYF	TRBV20-1	.	TRBJ2-7	.
TGTGCCAGCAGCCAGGCGGGACAGGCAACTAATGAAAAACTGTTTTTT	CASSQAGQATNEKLFF	TRBV3-1	few	TRBJ1-4	TRBD1
TGTGCCACCCGGCCCGGGAGGGATATCCCTGAAGCTTTCTTT	CATRPGRDIPEAFF	TRBV7-2	.	TRBJ1-1	.
TGCAGTGCCCACAAGACAGGGGGCTTTGGCAATCAGCCCCAGCATTTT	CSAHKTGGFGNQPQHF	TRBV20-1	.	TRBJ1-5	TRBD1
TGTGCCAGCAGCGTTATGGCTCTGGGAACAACCTATGGCTACACCTTC	CASSVMALGTTYGYTF	TRBV11-2	.	TRBJ1-2	.
TGCAGCGTTGTGGAGGTGAACATTCAGTACTTC	CSVVEVNIQYF	TRBV29-1	few	TRBJ2-4	.
TGCAGTGCTAGAGATTGGCAGGGAAGCACTGAAGCTTTCTTT	CSARDWQGSTEAFF	TRBV20-1	few	TRBJ1-1	.
TGCGCCAGCAGCTTGCAGGCGATGCAAGAGACCCAGTACTTC	CASSLQAMQETQYF	TRBV5-1	few	TRBJ2-5	.
TGTGCCAGCAGCTTAATTGGCGGGGGAGACAATGAGCAGTTCTTC	CASSLIGGGDNEQFF	TRBV7-3	.	TRBJ2-1	TRBD2
TGTGCCAGCAGCGCGCGTGACCATCAGAGCTACACCTTC	CASSARDHQSYTF	TRBV9	few	TRBJ1-2	.
TGTGCCAGCTCAACCCAGCGGACGGCTGACTATGGCTACACCTTC	CASSTQRTADYGYTF	TRBV18	.	TRBJ1-2	.
TGTGCCATCAGTCCCCTCGGGGGGACCGGGGAGCTGTTTTTT	CAISPLGGTGELFF	TRBV10-3	many	TRBJ2-2	TRBD2
TGTGCCAGCAGCTTAGCGGCACAGCCTAATGAAAAACTGTTTTTT	CASSLAAQPNEKLFF	TRBV7-2	.	TRBJ1-4	.
TGTGCCAGCAGCCCCGGGACCCCCTACAATGAGCAGTTCTTC	CASSPGTPYNEQFF	TRBV6-6	.	TRBJ2-1	.
TGTGCCAGCAGTATCCTCCGGGACAGGGTTAATGAGCAGTTCTTC	CASSILRDRVNEQFF	TRBV27	many	TRBJ2-1	TRBD1
TGTGCCAGCAGCGCTAGACACCTGAACACTGAAGCTTTCTTT	CASSARHLNTEAFF	TRBV9	many	TRBJ1-1	.
TGTGCCAGCAGCAAAGTGGGCGGTGGGTTTAACTATGGCTACACCTTC	CASSKVGGGFNYGYTF	TRBV21-1	few	TRBJ1-2	.
TGTGCCAGCAGTGACGGGCGATTCCAAGAGACCCAGTACTTC	CASSDGRFQETQYF	TRBV2	few	TRBJ2-5	.
TGTGCCAGCAGCTCCGGGGCGGGCAATGAGCAGTTCTTC	CASSSGAGNEQFF	TRBV7-6	.	TRBJ2-1	.
TGTGCCAGCAGCTTCAGAGGGTCTGGGGCCAACGTCCTGACTTTC	CASSFRGSGANVLTF	TRBV12-3/TRBV12-4	few	TRBJ2-6	.
TGTGCCAGCAGCCAAGAAGGGGGTGGAAACACCATATATTTT	CASSQEGGGNTIYF	TRBV3-1	.	TRBJ1-3	.
TGTGCCAGCAGTTTAGGGGACAGGTTGGAGACCCAGTACTTC	CASSLGDRLETQYF	TRBV12-3/TRBV12-4	.	TRBJ2-5	TRBD1
TGTGCCAGCAGCTCGTCATTGACCCAGTACTTC	CASSSSLTQYF	TRBV5-5	.	TRBJ2-5	.
TGCGCCAGCAGCTCGGGGTTCATTGGCGGGGGGAAGGCAGATACGCAGTATTTT	CASSSGFIGGGKADTQYF	TRBV5-1	.	TRBJ2-3	TRBD2
TGTGCCAGCAGCTTAGAAACCGATACGCAGCATTTT	CASSLETDTQHF	TRBV7-9	few	TRBJ1-5	.
TGCGCCAGCAGCTTGGATGGTGTTCACGAGCAGTACTTC	CASSLDGVHEQYF	TRBV5-1	few	TRBJ2-7	.
TGTGCCAGCAGTTCCGGACAGAGGGACGAAGCTTTCTTT	CASSSGQRDEAFF	TRBV6-6	.	TRBJ1-1	.
TGTGCCAGCAGATCCACAGGGGATACGCAGTATTTT	CASRSTGDTQYF	TRBV7-9	few	TRBJ2-3	.
TGTGCCAGCAGCATCCCCTCCGAAGGCGGCACTGAAGCTTTCTTT	CASSIPSEGGTEAFF	TRBV7-2	.	TRBJ1-1	.
TGTGCCAGCAGCCTGGTCAACGGCCTCCGGCTCTTT	CASSLVNGLRLF	TRBV7-9	.	TRBJ1-1	.
TGTGCCAGCATCCCCCTCAAACGAGCGGGGGCAAGCTCCTACAATGAGCAGTTCTTC	CASIPLKRAGASSYNEQFF	TRBV7-9	few	TRBJ2-1	TRBD2
TGTGCCAGCAGCTGGGACAATAGGCAGCCCCAGCATTTT	CASSWDNRQPQHF	TRBV11-2	.	TRBJ1-5	.
TGTGCCAGCAGTATGCAACTAGCATCCGAGCAGTTCTTC	CASSMQLASEQFF	TRBV12-3/TRBV12-4	.	TRBJ2-1	.
TGCGCCAGCAGCTTGGGTACAGGGGCCGGGGGTGAAAAACTGTTTTTT	CASSLGTGAGGEKLFF	TRBV5-1	.	TRBJ1-4	TRBD1
TGTGCCAGCAACGGCCTAGCGAACCCAAATGAGCAGTTCTTC	CASNGLANPNEQFF	TRBV6-2/TRBV6-3	.	TRBJ2-1	.
TGTGCCAGCAGCAGACAGACTGGACAGGGGGCTGAAGCTTTCTTT	CASSRQTGQGAEAFF	TRBV6-4	.	TRBJ1-1	TRBD1
TGTGCCTGGAAACCCCTCTTCTCTGAGCAGTTCTTC	CAWKPLFSEQFF	TRBV30	.	TRBJ2-1	.